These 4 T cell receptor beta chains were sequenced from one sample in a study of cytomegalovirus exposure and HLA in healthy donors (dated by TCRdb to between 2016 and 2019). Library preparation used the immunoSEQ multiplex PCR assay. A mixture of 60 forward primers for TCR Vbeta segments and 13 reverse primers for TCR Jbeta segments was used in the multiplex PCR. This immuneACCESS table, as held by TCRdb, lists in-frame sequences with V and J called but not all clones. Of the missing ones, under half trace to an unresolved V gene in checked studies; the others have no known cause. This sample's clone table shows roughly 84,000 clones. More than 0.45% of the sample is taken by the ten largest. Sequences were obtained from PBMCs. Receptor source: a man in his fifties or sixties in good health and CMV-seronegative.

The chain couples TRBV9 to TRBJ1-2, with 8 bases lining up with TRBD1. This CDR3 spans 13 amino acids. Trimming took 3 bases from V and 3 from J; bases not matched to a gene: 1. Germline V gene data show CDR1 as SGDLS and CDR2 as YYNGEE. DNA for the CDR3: TGTGCCAGCAGCGCGACAGGGGACTATGGCTACACCTTC. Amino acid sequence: CASSATGDYGYTF. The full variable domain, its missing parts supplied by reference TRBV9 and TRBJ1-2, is DSGVTQTPKHLITATGQRVTLRCSPRSGDLSVYWYQQSLDQGLQFLIQYYNGEERAKGNILERFSAQQFPDLHSELNLSSLELGDSALYFCASSATGDYGYTFGSGTRLTVV.

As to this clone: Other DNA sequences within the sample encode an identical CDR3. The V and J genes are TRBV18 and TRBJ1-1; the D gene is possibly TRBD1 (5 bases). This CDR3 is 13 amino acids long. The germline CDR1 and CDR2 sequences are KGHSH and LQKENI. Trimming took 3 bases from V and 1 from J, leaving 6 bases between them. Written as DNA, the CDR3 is TGTGCCAGCTCACCCGGACAGAACACTGAAGCTTTCTTT. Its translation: CASSPGQNTEAFF.

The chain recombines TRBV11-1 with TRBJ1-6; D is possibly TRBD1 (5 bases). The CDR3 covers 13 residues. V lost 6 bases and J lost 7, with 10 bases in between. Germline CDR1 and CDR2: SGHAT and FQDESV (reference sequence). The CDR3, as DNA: TGTGCCAGCAGTCAACAGGTGAATTCACCCCTCCACTTT. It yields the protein CASSQQVNSPLHF.

CDR3 nucleotide sequence: TGTGCCAGCAGCGTCAGACTAGCGGGGGGGCCCGGTACGCAGTATTTT. Protein sequence: CASSVRLAGGPGTQYF. This chain joins TRBV9 and TRBJ2-3; TRBD2 matches 14 bases. The V gene end was trimmed by 2 bases and the J gene end by 8 bases; junction bases not matched to a gene: 7. The CDR3 runs to 16 residues. CDR1 is SGDLS and CDR2 is YYNGEE in the germline V gene.